The clone carrying this T cell receptor (beta chain) was observed a few times. Its antigen is currently unknown. The CDR3 totals 20 residues. Trimming removed 1 base from V and 2 bases from J; junction bases left unmatched: 10. Germline CDR1 and CDR2: WSHSY and SAAADI. The sample originates from a study of cytomegalovirus exposure and HLA in healthy donors. It was with 60 Vbeta and 13 Jbeta primers that the PCR ran. Method: immunoSEQ multiplex PCR; TCRdb's copy keeps in-frame clones and lacks some. The table includes under 200,000 clones, roughly 71% detected once. Findings and caveats of the study: In a later analysis, compared with equally common non-associated chains, HLA-associated beta chains were more expanded. Listed as cytomegalovirus-associated were over 150 TCR beta chains.

This receptor was taken from a woman aged 45-60 years in good health and CMV-seropositive. The sequencing input was PBMCs. The chain joins TRBV10-2 to TRBJ2-1, with TRBD2 matching 14 bases. The CDR3: CASSELSGTSGGGAYNEQFF. The CDR3 coding sequence is TGCGCCAGCAGTGAGTTATCCGGGACTAGCGGGGGAGGTGCCTACAATGAGCAGTTCTTC.